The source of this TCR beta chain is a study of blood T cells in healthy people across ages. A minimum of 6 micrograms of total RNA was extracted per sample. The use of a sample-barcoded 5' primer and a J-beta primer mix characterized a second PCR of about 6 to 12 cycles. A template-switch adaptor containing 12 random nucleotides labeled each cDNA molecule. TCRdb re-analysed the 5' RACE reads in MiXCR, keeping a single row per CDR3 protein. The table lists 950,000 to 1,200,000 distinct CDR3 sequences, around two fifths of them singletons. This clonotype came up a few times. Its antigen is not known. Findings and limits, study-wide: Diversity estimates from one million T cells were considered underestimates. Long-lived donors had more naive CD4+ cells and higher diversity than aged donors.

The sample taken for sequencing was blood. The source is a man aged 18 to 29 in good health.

CDR3 coding DNA: TGTGCCAGCAGCGGCAACCCAACTAATGAAAAACTGTTTTTT. The encoded protein is CASSGNPTNEKLFF. The chain links TRBV14 to TRBJ1-4; D remains ambiguous. The CDR3 covers 14 residues. Germline V gives CDR1 SGHDN, CDR2 FVKESK. V lost 5 bases, J lost 0 bases, and 7 bases lay in between.